This paragraph reports one TCR beta chain. This clonotype was found a few times. It lacks a known antigen. No much larger clone is present one base from it, and per-base qualities are unavailable. The trim is 4 bases for V and 0 bases for J, with a gap of 12 bases between the germline ends. Reading the germline V gene gives CDR1 SGHDN and CDR2 FVKESK. Spanning cysteine to phenylalanine, the CDR3 consists of 16 amino acids. The read is trimmed to its CDR3 DNA, 48 bases read in frame from base 1. Receptors were amplified or captured by 5' RACE. The listed sequencing device is Illumina HiSeq 2500. The second PCR ran for roughly 7 to 12 cycles and used a J-beta primer mix along with a sample-barcoded 5' primer. Each TCR beta cDNA molecule received a unique molecular identifier from a template-switch 5' adaptor carrying 12 random nucleotides. Each sample yielded at least 3 million CDR3-containing paired-end reads. The Mint cDNA synthesis kit, primed by a TRBC-specific oligonucleotide, was used to synthesize first-strand cDNA from all RNA. All cDNA was treated with uracil-DNA glycosylase and then went through a first 18-cycle PCR with the universal primers M1SS and BC2_uni_R. Per the source publication's procedure: For normalization, 1 million high-quality reads, each with a distinct molecular identifier, were randomly selected from each sample. Instead of being binned into consensus sequences, reads with shared molecular identifiers were discarded. MiTCR, with a Q25 quality threshold and the strictest error-elimination algorithm, was used for CDR3 identification, clonotype clustering and error correction. A nonparametric unseen species model with Euler transformation was used to estimate a lower bound on total TCR beta diversity. In TCRdb, the public reads were trimmed at Q25 with fastp and aligned with MiXCR, with productive beta chains retained. CDR3 protein duplicates are merged, each entry listing the most common genes and DNA. TCRdb assigned the V and J calls; the authors' analysis was not used. This sample has about 560,000 distinct CDR3 sequences in its table, and roughly a quarter of those were observed once. The ten top clones hold 3% to 4% of the sample.

The roughly 37 donors, aged roughly 6 to 90 years, were systemically healthy Caucasian individuals from Russia. Each donor gave about 9.8 milliliters of peripheral blood, drawn into EDTA-treated Vacutainer tubes. Ficoll-Paque density-gradient centrifugation was used to isolate PBMCs, with at least 7 million obtained per sample. Trizol reagent was used to extract total RNA from PBMCs, with at least 5.5 micrograms per sample. For every donor, an aliquot of PBMCs went through flow cytometry to measure the percentages of naive CD45RAhigh/CD27high T cells. This specimen comes from a study of blood T cells in healthy people across ages (dated by TCRdb to about 2015). Turning to the overall study: In model experiments, roughly one uniquely barcoded TCR beta cDNA molecule per two T cells was captured by template switching. Four age groups were formed from the donors: young (average roughly 15 years), middle-aged (around 39), aged (around 62) and long-lived (less than 85). To track age-related changes in TCR beta repertoire diversity, the study relied on deep sequencing normalized with unique cDNA molecular identifiers. For two donors (one aged 18 to 30 and one aged 80 or older), the study analyzed two additional independent replicas of 1 million unique cDNA reads from the same blood draw.

Points the paper makes about the study in general: Because profiling used bulk unsorted PBMCs, naive and antigen-experienced compartments could not be compared conclusively. Compared with the aged group, more naive CD4+ T cells, fewer expanded clones and increased TCR diversity were shown by the long-lived group, suggesting age selection. Observed TCR beta diversity per million T cells fell roughly linearly with age, and a significant reduction was already apparent by age around 44. Estimates of total diversity based on one million sequenced T cells were considered lower bounds and underestimates. Because donor CMV infection status was unknown, age-related changes in expanded clonotypes were potentially confounded. A strong correlation was found between observed TCR beta diversity and the percentage of naive T cells measured by flow cytometry.

These data also featured in a second study, about T cells of mothers and their children. Drawing on the second study: Nine systemically healthy Caucasian individuals served as donors, namely three mothers together with their six children. cDNA synthesis used all of the extracted RNA, with around 1.5 ug of RNA in each 15 ul reaction. In the second PCR, the M1S primer introduced both the sample barcodes and 2-4 random nucleotides. Over 10 million TCR beta CDR3 reads came from each mother, compared with a few million reads from each child. In both related and unrelated pairs, thymic selection shapes the output of TCR recombination in a similar way, with inherited differences having only a minor effect. Normalized repertoire overlap was always found to be slightly, but never significantly, higher in related mother-child pairs than in unrelated mother-child pairs. No persistent microchimeric T cell clones were detected, at a sensitivity of roughly 100 clones per million clonotypes. The study used deep NGS to compare TCR beta repertoires of mothers and children, seeking features distinguishing related mother-child pairs from unrelated individuals. Mothers averaged about 40 +/- 4 years of age and children averaged around 11 +/- 4 years. Libraries were sequenced on Illumina HiSeq 2000 with 100+100 nt paired-end reads after adapter ligation with NEBNext reagents. To prevent cross-contamination, the mother and child libraries were prepared one month apart and sequenced in separate runs. For each donor, between roughly 450,000 and 2,200,000 distinct TCR beta clonotypes were identified. Naive TCR beta clonotypes were estimated from low-frequency clonotypes matched to each donor's FACS-determined naive share, without sorting.

This sequence originates from a boy between 2 and 10 years old in good health. The chain joins TRBV14 to TRBJ2-2; the D segment might be TRBD1 or TRBD2, since each matches 5 bases. Specimen: blood. The CDR3 corresponds to CASSPMGRANTGELFF. At the DNA level, the sequence is TGTGCCAGCAGCCCCATGGGACGTGCGAACACCGGGGAGCTGTTTTTT.